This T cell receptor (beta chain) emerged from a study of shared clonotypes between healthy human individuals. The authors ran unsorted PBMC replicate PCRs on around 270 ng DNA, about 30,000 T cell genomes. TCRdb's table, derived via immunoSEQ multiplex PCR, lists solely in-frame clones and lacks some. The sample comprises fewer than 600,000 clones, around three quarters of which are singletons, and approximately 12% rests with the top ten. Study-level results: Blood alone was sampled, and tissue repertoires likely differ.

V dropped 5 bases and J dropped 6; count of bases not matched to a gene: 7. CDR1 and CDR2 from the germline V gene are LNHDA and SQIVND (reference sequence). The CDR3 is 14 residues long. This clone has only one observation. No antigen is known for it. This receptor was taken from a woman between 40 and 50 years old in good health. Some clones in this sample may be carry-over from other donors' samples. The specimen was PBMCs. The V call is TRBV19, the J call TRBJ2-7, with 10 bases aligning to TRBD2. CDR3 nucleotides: TGTGCCAGTAGTTTTAGGCTAGCGGGAGCCGAGCAGTACTTC. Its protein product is CASSFRLAGAEQYF.